This entry lists 28 T cell receptor beta chains sequenced from one sample in a study of T cell responses to AZD1222 COVID-19 vaccine. The protocol was immunoSEQ multiplex PCR, while the TCRdb copy is restricted to in-frame clones and leaves out a portion. This sample has around 120,000 clones; about 90% occur once, and the top ten carry 7.5%. This sample comprised peripheral blood, obtained on day 0 of AZD1222 vaccination. The receptor source for this set is an adult in good health.

This clone was detected a few times. The chain recombines TRBV12-3 or TRBV12-4 with TRBJ1-1; TRBD1 matches at 7 bases. This CDR3 region has 13 residues. V trimming: 5 bases; J trimming: 8 bases; junction bases outside the gene matches: 8. The DNA for the CDR3 is TGTGCCAGCAGTCGACAGGGTAAGGGGGAAGCTTTCTTT. Translation gives CASSRQGKGEAFF.

The chain couples TRBV5-4 to TRBJ2-1; D is possibly TRBD2 (5 bases). This CDR3 comprises 14 residues. Germline V gene sequence: CDR1 SGHNT, CDR2 YYREEE (reference sequence). The V end lost 7 bases, the J end lost 5 bases, and 16 bases lay between the germline ends. CDR3 coding DNA: TGTGCCAGCCCACAACTAGGAGGACACAATGAGCAGTTCTTC. It encodes CASPQLGGHNEQFF.

V gene TRBV12-2 combines with J gene TRBJ1-1; the table's TRBD1 call for D was not verified on the DNA. TRBV12-2 is classified as a pseudogene. The CDR3 is made up of 13 amino acids. The CDR3 DNA reads TGTGCAAGTCGCTTAGATATCCAGGGCGAAGCTTTCTTT. Encoded protein: CASRLDIQGEAFF.

The chain combines TRBV5-6 with TRBJ2-1; 7 positions match TRBD1. Germline CDR1 is SGHDT and CDR2 is YYEEEE. The CDR3 spans 14 residues. J lost 3 bases, V lost 5 bases, and 5 bases had no gene match. CDR3 residues: CASSYGTVYNEQFF. CDR3 nucleotides: TGTGCCAGCAGTTATGGGACAGTCTACAATGAGCAGTTCTTC.

The rearrangement uses TRBV7-2 and TRBJ1-1; D gene unclear. The CDR3 runs to 13 residues. Trimming took 3 bases from V and 1 from J, leaving 6 bases between them. Per the germline V gene, CDR1 is SGHTA and CDR2 is FQGNSA. The CDR3 loop is CASSFPGNTEAFF. CDR3 coding DNA: TGTGCCAGCAGCTTCCCCGGGAACACTGAAGCTTTCTTT.

The CDR3 here is CASSLGVTNTEAFF. The DNA for the CDR3 is TGTGCCAGCAGCTTAGGGGTGACGAACACTGAAGCTTTCTTT. The gene calls are TRBV7-9 and TRBJ1-1; D is unclear. The CDR3 consists of 14 residues. Between the trimmed V and J ends, which lost 1 base and 1 base, there was a span of 7 bases. Germline CDR1 is SEHNR and CDR2 is FQNEAQ (reference sequence).

The V and J genes are TRBV5-6 and TRBJ2-3; 7 bases are shared with TRBD2. The CDR3 runs 18 residues. Germline-derived CDR1 and CDR2 are SGHDT and YYEEEE. J lost 0 bases, V lost 1 base, and 11 bases had no gene match. CDR3 coding DNA: TGTGCCAGCAGCTTGACTAGCGCCGGACCCCCTAGCACAGATACGCAGTATTTT. Amino acids: CASSLTSAGPPSTDTQYF.

Note on this clone: Other DNA sequences in this specimen translate into the identical CDR3. This rearrangement joins TRBV3-1 (or the pseudogene TRBV3-2) to TRBJ1-1; possible D gene TRBD1, 5 bases. V shed 6 bases and J shed 2 bases, with 10 bases lying between them. Germline CDR1 is LGHDT and CDR2 is YNNKEL (reference sequence). CDR3 length: 13 amino acids. CDR3 in DNA: TGTGCCAGCAGTCAGCAGGGTAACACTGAAGCTTTCTTT. Translating it yields CASSQQGNTEAFF.

This chain connects TRBV9 to TRBJ1-2; weak D call: TRBD1 (6 bases). The CDR3 is 14 residues long. Germline values: CDR1 SGDLS, CDR2 YYNGEE. The V end lost 0 bases, the J end lost 6 bases, and 12 bases lay between the germline ends. The CDR3 reads CASSVGEGGNGYTF. Here the CDR3 DNA reads TGTGCCAGCAGCGTAGGAGAGGGGGGGAATGGCTACACCTTC.

The chain links TRBV29-1 to TRBJ2-3; TRBD2 agrees at 10 bases. From germline, CDR1 is SQVTM and CDR2 ANQGSEA. This CDR3 has 14 amino acids. V gave up 5 bases and J gave up 1 base; unmatched junction bases: 3. Here the CDR3 reads CSVKREGRTDTQYF. CDR3 DNA sequence: TGCAGCGTTAAGCGGGAGGGTCGCACAGATACGCAGTATTTT.

V gene TRBV28 combines with J gene TRBJ1-1; 7 bases align to TRBD1. The CDR3 spans 14 residues. CDR1 MDHEN and CDR2 SYDVKM come from the germline V gene. V gave up 7 bases and J gave up 1 base; unmatched junction bases: 6. The CDR3 region has the DNA TGTGCCAGCAACTTACAGGGGACGAACACTGAAGCTTTCTTT. Its translation is CASNLQGTNTEAFF.

This clone was observed once. The J gene is TRBJ1-2, the V gene TRBV9; D not certain. This CDR3 has 13 amino acids. From germline, CDR1 is SGDLS and CDR2 YYNGEE. V gave up 0 bases and J gave up 4 bases, with 7 bases separating them. The CDR3 DNA is TGTGCCAGCAGCGTAGGGGGAACCTATGGCTACACCTTC. As protein: CASSVGGTYGYTF.

This rearrangement joins TRBV9 to TRBJ1-1, with no clear D. V was trimmed by 0 bases and J by 6 bases, leaving 15 bases between them. This CDR3 has 15 amino acids. CDR1 and CDR2 from the germline V gene are SGDLS and YYNGEE. CDR3 in amino acids: CASSVGHSSTPEAFF. The CDR3 DNA sequence: TGTGCCAGCAGCGTAGGACATTCGAGTACTCCTGAAGCTTTCTTT.

A note on this clone: Other DNA sequences in the same sample also yield this CDR3. The chain carries TRBV28 and TRBJ1-1; D gene ambiguous. The V gene's germline CDR1 is MDHEN and CDR2 SYDVKM. The CDR3 is made up of 13 amino acids. The V and J ends lost 3 bases and 1 base respectively, with 6 bases between them. CDR3 sequence: CASSFSENTEAFF. For the CDR3, the DNA is TGTGCCAGCAGTTTCTCAGAGAACACTGAAGCTTTCTTT.

The chain carries TRBV19 and TRBJ2-3, with 9 nucleotides matching TRBD2. V trimming: 5 bases; J trimming: 6 bases; junction bases outside the gene matches: 9. The germline V gene has CDR1 LNHDA and CDR2 SQIVND (reference sequence). The CDR3 length is 15 residues. CDR3 nucleotides: TGTGCCAGTAGTGCTCAGCGGGGGGCCCAGGATACGCAGTATTTT. It specifies CASSAQRGAQDTQYF.

The CDR3 DNA reads TGTGCCAGCAGCGTACAGGGTGGTTTGCGTGAAAAACTGTTTTTT. This encodes CASSVQGGLREKLFF. V gene TRBV9 combines with J gene TRBJ1-4; D possibly corresponds to TRBD1 (5 bases). Per the germline V gene, CDR1 is SGDLS and CDR2 is YYNGEE. V lost 1 base and J 7 bases, leaving 14 bases between the germline ends. The CDR3 consists of 15 residues.

This chain links TRBV30 with TRBJ1-2, with a weak D call TRBD1 (5 bases). The V gene lost 1 base and the J gene lost 5 bases, with 8 bases spanning the gap. CDR1 and CDR2 (germline): GTSNPN, SVGIG (reference sequence). The CDR3 is made up of 12 amino acids. In nucleotides, the CDR3 is TGTGCCTGGAGTGGGGGGGTGTATGGCTACACCTTC. Translating it yields CAWSGGVYGYTF.

The chain has TRBV4-1 and TRBJ1-3; D call uncertain. CDR1 MGHRA and CDR2 YSYEKL come from the germline V gene. Trimming took off 3 bases at V and 0 bases at J, with 18 bases between the two ends. This CDR3 has 18 residues. CDR3 protein: CASSQRALAPLSGNTIYF. In DNA form, the CDR3 reads TGCGCCAGCAGCCAGAGGGCCCTAGCGCCGCTCTCTGGAAACACCATATATTTT.

There are a few counts of this clone. The chain couples TRBV6-5 to TRBJ2-7, with a possible D match to TRBD2 (5 bases). This CDR3 has 12 residues. Germline loops: CDR1 MNHEY, CDR2 SVGAGI. Deletions cut 7 bases from V and 2 bases from J, with 9 bases between. CDR3 loop: CASTDGAYEQYF. The CDR3 DNA reads TGTGCCAGCACCGACGGGGCCTACGAGCAGTACTTC.

The rearrangement joins TRBV7-2 to TRBJ2-5, with D unclear. Germline assignment: CDR1 SGHTA and CDR2 FQGNSA. The CDR3 sequence is 14 residues long. Trimming left V 4 bases short and J 0 bases short, with 9 bases between. CDR3 residues: CASSSVYYQETQYF. CDR3 DNA sequence: TGTGCCAGCAGCTCGGTTTATTACCAAGAGACCCAGTACTTC. The variable domain in full, completed from reference TRBV7-2 and TRBJ2-5, reads GAGVSQSPSNKVTEKGKDVELRCDPISGHTALYWYRQSLGQGLEFLIYFQGNSAPDKSGLPSDRFSAERTGGSVSTLTIQRTQQEDSAVYLCASSSVYYQETQYFGPGTRLLVL.

J is TRBJ1-1 and V is TRBV29-1; D might be TRBD1 (6 bases). The CDR3 covers 12 residues. The V gene lost 2 bases and the J gene lost 5 bases, with 9 bases spanning the gap. Germline CDR1 reads SQVTM; CDR2 reads ANQGSEA. CDR3 region: CSVEPGQTEAFF. CDR3 DNA: TGCAGCGTTGAACCTGGACAGACTGAAGCTTTCTTT.

This clone appeared once. The J gene is TRBJ1-5, the V gene TRBV30, with D perhaps matching TRBD1 (6 bases). Trimming took off 1 base at V and 4 bases at J, with 17 bases between the two ends. CDR3 size: 16 residues. Germline CDR1 GTSNPN, CDR2 SVGIG (reference sequence). Here the CDR3 DNA reads TGTGCCTGGAGTGCCCCGACCTGGACAGCTAATCAGCCCCAGCATTTT. Its translation is CAWSAPTWTANQPQHF. The whole variable domain, remainder taken from reference TRBV30 and TRBJ1-5, is SQTIHQWPATLVQPVGSPLSLECTVEGTSNPNLYWYRQAAGRGLQLLFYSVGIGQISSEVPQNLSASRPQDRQFILSSKKLLLSDSGFYLCAWSAPTWTANQPQHFGDGTRLSIL.

As to this clone: Other DNA sequences in the sample encode the same CDR3. The chain is built from TRBV5-4 and TRBJ2-1; unclear D gene. Germline V gene lookup returns CDR1 SGHNT and CDR2 YYREEE (reference sequence). Trimming shortened V by 0 bases and J by 0 bases, and 7 bases separated the two germline ends. This CDR3 comprises 15 residues. The DNA of the CDR3 is TGTGCCAGCAGCTTGGACCCCTCCTCCTACAATGAGCAGTTCTTC. Residues: CASSLDPSSYNEQFF.

Only a few counts were recorded for this clone. The chain has TRBV11-2 and TRBJ1-4; D gene ambiguous. Germline-derived CDR1 and CDR2 are SGHAT and FQNNGV. The CDR3 contains 15 residues. Trimming left V 1 base short and J 4 bases short, with 10 bases between. The CDR3 DNA is TGTGCCAGCAGCTTAGGTTTAGGCTTTAATGAAAAACTGTTTTTT. Its translation is CASSLGLGFNEKLFF.

The rearrangement links TRBV11-2 to TRBJ1-2; a weak D match, TRBD1 (6 bases). Between the trimmed V and J ends, which lost 8 bases and 4 bases, there was a span of 17 bases. Germline V gene data show CDR1 as SGHAT and CDR2 as FQNNGV. This CDR3 contains 14 residues. The CDR3 DNA reads TGTGCCAGCGCAAACAAGGCAGGGGCCTATGGCTACACCTTC. It translates to CASANKAGAYGYTF. The entire variable domain, with the rest obtained from reference TRBV11-2 and TRBJ1-2, is as follows: EAGVAQSPRYKIIEKRQSVAFWCNPISGHATLYWYQQILGQGPKLLIQFQNNGVVDDSQLPKDRFSAERLKGVDSTLKIQPAKLEDSAVYLCASANKAGAYGYTFGSGTRLTVV.

V usage is TRBV7-9 and J usage is TRBJ1-2, with 8 bases that match TRBD1. The ends lost 6 bases at V and 3 bases at J; junction bases unmatched: 6. The germline V gene encodes CDR1 SEHNR and CDR2 FQNEAQ (reference sequence). The CDR3 has 14 residues. CDR3 nucleotide sequence: TGTGCCAGCAGTCGGACAGGGCTCTACTATGGCTACACCTTC. Encoded protein: CASSRTGLYYGYTF. The variable domain in full, completed from reference TRBV7-9 and TRBJ1-2, reads DTGVSQNPRHKITKRGQNVTFRCDPISEHNRLYWYRQTLGQGPEFLTYFQNEAQLEKSRLLSDRFSAERPKGSFSTLEIQRTEQGDSAMYLCASSRTGLYYGYTFGSGTRLTVV.

The CDR3 sequence is CASSAWDGIYEQYF. Written as DNA, the CDR3 is TGTGCCAGCAGTGCCTGGGACGGAATCTACGAGCAGTACTTC. The gene calls are TRBV28 and TRBJ2-7; possibly TRBD1 or TRBD2 for D (5 bases each). Germline values: CDR1 MDHEN, CDR2 SYDVKM. Trimming stripped 5 bases from V and 3 bases from J, with 14 bases between. CDR3 length: 14 residues.

This clone was detected a few times. The chain couples TRBV7-9 to TRBJ2-5; D might be TRBD2 (5 bases). This CDR3 comprises 14 residues. The V end lost 5 bases, the J end lost 5 bases, and 15 bases lay between the germline ends. Per germline, CDR1 SEHNR and CDR2 FQNEAQ (reference sequence). The CDR3 spells CASSVHGEVETQYF. The CDR3 DNA sequence: TGTGCCAGCAGCGTCCACGGGGAAGTGGAGACCCAGTACTTC. Together with reference TRBV7-9 and TRBJ2-5, the CDR3 gives the full variable domain: DTGVSQNPRHKITKRGQNVTFRCDPISEHNRLYWYRQTLGQGPEFLTYFQNEAQLEKSRLLSDRFSAERPKGSFSTLEIQRTEQGDSAMYLCASSVHGEVETQYFGPGTRLLVL.